This T cell receptor beta chain originates from a study of blood T cell repertoires in COVID-19. Using immunoSEQ multiplex PCR, the repertoire was profiled, and TCRdb retains in-frame clones only, with some absent. The sample includes more than 45,000 clones, 85% to 90% of them seen just once. CDR3 length: 15 amino acids. Germline V gives CDR1 MGHRA, CDR2 YSYEKL. V dropped 1 base and J dropped 3; count of bases not matched to a gene: 1. The sequence was obtained from a woman in her sixties or seventies with COVID-19, enrolled during active disease. This chain joins TRBV4-1 and TRBJ2-3; the match to TRBD2 covers 10 bases. Sequencing was performed on peripheral blood. CDR3: CASSQVAGGTDTQYF. CDR3 nucleotide sequence: TGCGCCAGCAGCCAAGTAGCGGGGGGAACAGATACGCAGTATTTT.